This T cell receptor (beta chain) was found in a study of blood T cell repertoires in COVID-19. At the level of the study: COVID-19 samples collected from the United States, Italy and Spain covered acute and convalescent phases. Sources were T cells, B-cell-depleted T cells, or PBMCs; the material itself was cDNA or gDNA.

TCRdb's copy holds only in-frame clones and misses some; the assay was immunoSEQ multiplex PCR. The table includes fewer than 80,000 clones, 90% detected once. The CDR3 covers 12 residues. In germline, CDR1 is MNHNY, CDR2 SVGAGI (reference sequence). V lost 8 bases and J lost 4, with 11 bases in between. The material sequenced was peripheral blood. This TCR derives from a human donor in a cohort sampled during active COVID-19. The J gene is TRBJ1-2, the V gene TRBV6-6; the D gene is possibly TRBD1 (6 bases). The DNA of the CDR3 is TGTGCCAGCTTGGACAGAGCCTATGGCTACACCTTC. It is translated as CASLDRAYGYTF.